This entry lists 15 T cell receptor beta chains sequenced from one sample in a study of blood T cell repertoires in COVID-19. The repertoire was sequenced with immunoSEQ multiplex PCR; TCRdb's copy has only in-frame clones and lacks some. Counted here are around 300,000 clones, roughly 87% occurring once; the ten biggest clones make up 1%. Sequencing used peripheral blood. All receptors derive from a man aged 45-65 years with active or convalescent COVID-19.

The V gene is TRBV18, the J gene TRBJ1-1, with 8 bases lining up with TRBD1. V lost 1 base and J lost 0; bases outside the gene matches: 4. Germline values: CDR1 KGHSH, CDR2 LQKENI. The CDR3 is made up of 16 amino acids. Here the CDR3 reads CASSPRQGRVNTEAFF. The CDR3 coding sequence is TGTGCCAGCTCACCACGACAGGGGAGGGTGAACACTGAAGCTTTCTTT.

V gene TRBV3-1 (or the pseudogene TRBV3-2) combines with J gene TRBJ1-2; D is ambiguous. The length of the CDR3 is 16 residues. CDR1 and CDR2 from the germline V gene are LGHDT and YNNKEL (reference sequence). V gave up 3 bases and J gave up 4 bases, with 18 bases separating them. This CDR3 is CASSQEVARCGYGYTF. The CDR3 DNA is TGTGCCAGCAGCCAGGAAGTTGCCAGGTGTGGCTATGGCTACACCTTC.

V gene TRBV7-8 combines with J gene TRBJ1-1; 7 nucleotides match TRBD1. CDR3 length equals 14 residues. J lost 3 bases, V lost 3 bases, and 4 bases had no gene match. Germline lookup yields CDR1 SGHVS and CDR2 FQNEAQ. The CDR3 reads CASSFRDRYTEAFF. CDR3 nucleotide sequence: TGTGCCAGCAGCTTCCGGGACAGATACACTGAAGCTTTCTTT.

The V call is TRBV7-2, the J call TRBJ1-4; D is undetermined. This CDR3 region has 14 residues. In germline, CDR1 is SGHTA, CDR2 FQGNSA. V gave up 1 base and J gave up 7 bases, with 10 bases separating them. CDR3 DNA: TGTGCCAGCAGCTTAGGAGGGCAGCGTGAAAAACTGTTTTTT. This translates into CASSLGGQREKLFF.

The CDR3 nucleotides are TGTGCCAGCAGCCCGACAGGGGAAGTTTATTCACCCCTCCACTTT. Amino acids: CASSPTGEVYSPLHF. The rearrangement links TRBV3-1 (or the pseudogene TRBV3-2) to TRBJ1-6; 8 positions agree with TRBD1. The CDR3 is 15 residues long. V was pared by 4 bases and J by 8 bases, with 7 bases of the junction left unmatched. CDR1 LGHDT and CDR2 YNNKEL come from the germline V gene (reference sequence).

The J gene is TRBJ1-2, the V gene TRBV9; no definite D call. Germline CDR1 is SGDLS and CDR2 is YYNGEE. Trimming stripped 3 bases from V and 0 bases from J, with 15 bases between. This CDR3 is built from 16 residues. The chain's CDR3 is CASSASSLAPNYGYTF. The DNA of the CDR3 is TGTGCCAGCAGCGCCTCCTCTTTGGCCCCTAACTATGGCTACACCTTC.

This clone was picked up many times. This chain uses TRBV6-5 with TRBJ1-3, with D possibly being TRBD1 (6 bases). CDR3 size: 15 residues. Germline assignment: CDR1 MNHEY and CDR2 SVGAGI. V shed 6 bases and J shed 0 bases, with 12 bases lying between them. The CDR3 DNA reads TGTGCCAGCAGAGGACAGAGACTCTCTGGAAACACCATATATTTT. Its protein is CASRGQRLSGNTIYF.

V and J are TRBV11-2 and TRBJ2-7; maybe TRBD1 (6 bases). The V gene lost 5 bases and the J gene lost 5 bases, with 22 bases spanning the gap. The germline V gene has CDR1 SGHAT and CDR2 FQNNGV. This CDR3 comprises 16 residues. DNA for the CDR3: TGTGCCAGCAGCCCCCGGGGTATCGGGACACCGGACGAGCAGTACTTC. Translating gives CASSPRGIGTPDEQYF. The complete variable domain, with remaining parts taken from reference TRBV11-2 and TRBJ2-7, reads EAGVAQSPRYKIIEKRQSVAFWCNPISGHATLYWYQQILGQGPKLLIQFQNNGVVDDSQLPKDRFSAERLKGVDSTLKIQPAKLEDSAVYLCASSPRGIGTPDEQYFGPGTRLTVT.

The chain recombines TRBV28 with TRBJ1-3; the D is unclear. This CDR3 is built from 14 residues. CDR1 MDHEN and CDR2 SYDVKM come from the germline V gene. The V gene lost 6 bases and the J gene lost 0 bases, with 9 bases spanning the gap. DNA of the CDR3: TGTGCCAGCAGCGTCGGGTACTCTGGAAACACCATATATTTT. Its translation: CASSVGYSGNTIYF.

The rearrangement uses TRBV13 and TRBJ2-7; 7 bases agree with TRBD1. The CDR3 totals 18 residues. Germline values: CDR1 PRHDT, CDR2 FYEKMQ (reference sequence). J lost 2 bases, V lost 5 bases, and 18 bases had no gene match. The DNA for the CDR3 is TGTGCCAGCAGCGTCTCTCAACTCCAGGGGGATCCTCCCTACGAGCAGTACTTC. Translation: CASSVSQLQGDPPYEQYF.

V is TRBV2 and J is TRBJ1-2, with a tentative D call TRBD1 (5 bases). Trimming shortened V by 5 bases and J by 2 bases, and 15 bases separated the two germline ends. Looked up from germline, CDR1 is SNHLY and CDR2 is FYNNEI. The CDR3 has 15 amino acids. CDR3 sequence: CASSIRGRGNYGYTF. CDR3 in DNA: TGTGCCAGCAGTATCCGAGGACGGGGGAACTATGGCTACACCTTC.

The rearrangement links TRBV24-1 to TRBJ2-4; possibly TRBD2 for D (5 bases). CDR3 length: 14 amino acids. Deletions cut 4 bases from V and 7 bases from J, with 13 bases between. Germline V gene data show CDR1 as KGHDR and CDR2 as SFDVKD. The CDR3 sequence: CATSDSGLENIQYF. The DNA for the CDR3 is TGTGCCACCAGTGACAGCGGTTTAGAGAACATTCAGTACTTC.

Written as DNA, the CDR3 is TGTGCCAGCAGCGTAGCTCATCGAGGAGGGACTTACAATGAGCAGTTCTTC. This codes for CASSVAHRGGTYNEQFF. The chain carries TRBV9 and TRBJ2-1; weak D call: TRBD2 (6 bases). This CDR3 region has 17 residues. Germline V gene lookup returns CDR1 SGDLS and CDR2 YYNGEE. Trimming cost V 0 bases and J 4 bases, with 17 bases left between them.

The gene calls are TRBV28 and TRBJ2-1, with 9 nucleotides matching TRBD1. Per germline, CDR1 MDHEN and CDR2 SYDVKM. The CDR3 loop spans 13 amino acids. J lost 13 bases, V lost 6 bases, and 10 bases had no gene match. The CDR3, as DNA: TGTGCCAGCAGGGGGGGAGGGACAGGGCATCAGTTCTTC. Translation gives CASRGGGTGHQFF.

The chain carries TRBV7-2 and TRBJ1-4, with D perhaps matching TRBD1 (5 bases). V was pared by 3 bases and J by 8 bases, with 10 bases between. Germline CDR1 SGHTA, CDR2 FQGNSA. This CDR3 is built from 13 residues. The CDR3 DNA reads TGTGCCAGCAGCTTGGCGGGACGGGAAAAACTGTTTTTT. Residues: CASSLAGREKLFF.